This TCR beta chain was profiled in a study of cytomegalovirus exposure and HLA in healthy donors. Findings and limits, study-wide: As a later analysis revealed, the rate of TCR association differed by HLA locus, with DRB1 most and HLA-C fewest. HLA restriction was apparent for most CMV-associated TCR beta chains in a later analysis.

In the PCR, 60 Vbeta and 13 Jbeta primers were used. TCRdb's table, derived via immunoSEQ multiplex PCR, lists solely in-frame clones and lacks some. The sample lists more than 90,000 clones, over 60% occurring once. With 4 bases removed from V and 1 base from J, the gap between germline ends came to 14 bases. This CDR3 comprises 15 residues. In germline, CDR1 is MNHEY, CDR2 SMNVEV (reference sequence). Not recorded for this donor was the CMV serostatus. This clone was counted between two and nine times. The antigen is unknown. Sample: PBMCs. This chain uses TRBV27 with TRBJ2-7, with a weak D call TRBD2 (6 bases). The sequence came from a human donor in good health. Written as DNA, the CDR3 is TGTGCCAGCAGTTCTCTTCCGGGACTGTCCTACGAGCAGTACTTC. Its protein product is CASSSLPGLSYEQYF.